The following is a TCR beta chain sequence with its context. The antigen it binds to is not known. The record has no base qualities; no much larger clone is one base away. TCRbeta CDR3 regions were amplified from genomic DNA by means of the immunoSEQ Assay, a bias-controlled multiplex PCR. The authors processed their data as follows. The number of nucleated cells in each sample was estimated by amplification of reference gene primers within the assay. To quantify the absolute abundance of each unique TCRbeta CDR3 rearrangement, sequence reads were collapsed and filtered. For each sample, productive Simpson clonality was calculated as the square root of Simpson's diversity index across productive rearrangements. TCRdb provides this immuneACCESS table in a form limited to in-frame rearrangements. Some clones are lacking; in checked studies, under half of them reflect an unresolved V gene, and why the rest are absent is not known. Clonal size and the V and J genes are those of that table, whereas D and trimming came from the DNA. The sample yields 200,000 to 250,000 clones; around 86% were counted once. The ten most abundant clones make up roughly 8.2% of the sample.

These data come from a study of blood T cell repertoires in COVID-19 (dated by TCRdb to the early 2020s). Regarding the study in general: Samples from collaborators originated in the United States, Italy and Spain and spanned both the acute and convalescent phases of COVID-19. The samples were drawn from the first 160 participants of the ongoing ImmuneRACE study and from 950 to 1,500 subjects provided by 6 global collaborators. The material from the prospective study consisted of cDNA or gDNA derived from T cells, B-cell-depleted T cells, or PBMCs. The repertoires were made available in a free public database intended to serve as a resource for research on the immune response to SARS-CoV-2. The sample metadata nearly always contained a de-identified subject ID, COVID-19 status, age in years and sex. Where HLA class I and class II types were available, the types were taken from metadata supplied by the sample provider, not from assay-based typing. Deeply sampled blood TCRbeta repertoires from subjects exposed to, actively infected with, or recovered from COVID-19 were included in the dataset.

Findings and caveats that apply to the study as a whole: The amount of clinical and demographic metadata varied by source and participant and was provided uncurated.

One collaborating source in Seattle enrolled patients during active infection and followed them longitudinally through the course of disease. Each collaborating institution followed its own protocols to collect whole blood in K2EDTA tubes. Collaborator samples were shipped for TCRbeta analysis as frozen whole blood, isolated PBMCs, or DNA extracted from either sample type. V loses 2 bases, J loses 1 base, and the germline ends lie 8 bases apart. According to the germline V gene (reference sequence), CDR1 reads MNHNY and CDR2 reads SVGAGI. Including the terminal cysteine and phenylalanine, the CDR3 comprises 14 residues. Just CDR3 DNA is preserved here, 42 bases in frame from base 1.

What was sequenced was peripheral blood. The clonotype comes from a woman at least 80 years old with COVID-19, enrolled during active disease. The sequence links TRBV6-6 to TRBJ1-1, with a weak D call of TRBD1 (5 bases match). CDR3 protein: CASSYMGRNTEAFF. DNA sequence: TGTGCCAGCAGTTACATGGGGCGGAACACTGAAGCTTTCTTT.